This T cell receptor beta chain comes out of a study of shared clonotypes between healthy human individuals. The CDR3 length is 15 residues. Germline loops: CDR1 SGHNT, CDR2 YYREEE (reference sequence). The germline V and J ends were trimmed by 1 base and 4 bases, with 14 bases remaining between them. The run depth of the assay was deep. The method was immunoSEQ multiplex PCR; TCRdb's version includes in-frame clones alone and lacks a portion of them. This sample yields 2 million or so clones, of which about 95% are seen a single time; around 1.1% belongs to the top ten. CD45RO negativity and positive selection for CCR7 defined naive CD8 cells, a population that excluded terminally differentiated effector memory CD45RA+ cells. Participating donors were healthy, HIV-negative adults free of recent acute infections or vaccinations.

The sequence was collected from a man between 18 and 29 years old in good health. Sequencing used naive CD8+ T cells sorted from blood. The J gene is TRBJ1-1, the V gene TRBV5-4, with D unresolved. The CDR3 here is CASSLIGFSGTEAFF. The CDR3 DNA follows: TGTGCCAGCAGCTTGATTGGCTTTTCGGGCACTGAAGCTTTCTTT.